The present entry profiles one TCR beta chain with its context. J lost 5 bases, V lost 5 bases, and 8 bases had no gene match. Per germline, CDR1 SGHTA and CDR2 FQGTGA. This CDR3 has 17 residues. The data were produced by immunoSEQ multiplex PCR, yet TCRdb's version contains in-frame clones alone and is incomplete. The data contain about 82,000 clones, 95% to 96% of them singletons. The data were taken from a study of technical replicates of blood from a few donors. The sample was T cells isolated from PBMCs. V usage is TRBV7-3 and J usage is TRBJ2-1; 14 bases fit TRBD2. This clonotype originated in a human donor in good health. The CDR3 DNA is TGTGCCAGCAGCCTAAGAGGGACTAGCGGGAGAGACAATGAGCAGTTCTTC. Translated, it gives CASSLRGTSGRDNEQFF.